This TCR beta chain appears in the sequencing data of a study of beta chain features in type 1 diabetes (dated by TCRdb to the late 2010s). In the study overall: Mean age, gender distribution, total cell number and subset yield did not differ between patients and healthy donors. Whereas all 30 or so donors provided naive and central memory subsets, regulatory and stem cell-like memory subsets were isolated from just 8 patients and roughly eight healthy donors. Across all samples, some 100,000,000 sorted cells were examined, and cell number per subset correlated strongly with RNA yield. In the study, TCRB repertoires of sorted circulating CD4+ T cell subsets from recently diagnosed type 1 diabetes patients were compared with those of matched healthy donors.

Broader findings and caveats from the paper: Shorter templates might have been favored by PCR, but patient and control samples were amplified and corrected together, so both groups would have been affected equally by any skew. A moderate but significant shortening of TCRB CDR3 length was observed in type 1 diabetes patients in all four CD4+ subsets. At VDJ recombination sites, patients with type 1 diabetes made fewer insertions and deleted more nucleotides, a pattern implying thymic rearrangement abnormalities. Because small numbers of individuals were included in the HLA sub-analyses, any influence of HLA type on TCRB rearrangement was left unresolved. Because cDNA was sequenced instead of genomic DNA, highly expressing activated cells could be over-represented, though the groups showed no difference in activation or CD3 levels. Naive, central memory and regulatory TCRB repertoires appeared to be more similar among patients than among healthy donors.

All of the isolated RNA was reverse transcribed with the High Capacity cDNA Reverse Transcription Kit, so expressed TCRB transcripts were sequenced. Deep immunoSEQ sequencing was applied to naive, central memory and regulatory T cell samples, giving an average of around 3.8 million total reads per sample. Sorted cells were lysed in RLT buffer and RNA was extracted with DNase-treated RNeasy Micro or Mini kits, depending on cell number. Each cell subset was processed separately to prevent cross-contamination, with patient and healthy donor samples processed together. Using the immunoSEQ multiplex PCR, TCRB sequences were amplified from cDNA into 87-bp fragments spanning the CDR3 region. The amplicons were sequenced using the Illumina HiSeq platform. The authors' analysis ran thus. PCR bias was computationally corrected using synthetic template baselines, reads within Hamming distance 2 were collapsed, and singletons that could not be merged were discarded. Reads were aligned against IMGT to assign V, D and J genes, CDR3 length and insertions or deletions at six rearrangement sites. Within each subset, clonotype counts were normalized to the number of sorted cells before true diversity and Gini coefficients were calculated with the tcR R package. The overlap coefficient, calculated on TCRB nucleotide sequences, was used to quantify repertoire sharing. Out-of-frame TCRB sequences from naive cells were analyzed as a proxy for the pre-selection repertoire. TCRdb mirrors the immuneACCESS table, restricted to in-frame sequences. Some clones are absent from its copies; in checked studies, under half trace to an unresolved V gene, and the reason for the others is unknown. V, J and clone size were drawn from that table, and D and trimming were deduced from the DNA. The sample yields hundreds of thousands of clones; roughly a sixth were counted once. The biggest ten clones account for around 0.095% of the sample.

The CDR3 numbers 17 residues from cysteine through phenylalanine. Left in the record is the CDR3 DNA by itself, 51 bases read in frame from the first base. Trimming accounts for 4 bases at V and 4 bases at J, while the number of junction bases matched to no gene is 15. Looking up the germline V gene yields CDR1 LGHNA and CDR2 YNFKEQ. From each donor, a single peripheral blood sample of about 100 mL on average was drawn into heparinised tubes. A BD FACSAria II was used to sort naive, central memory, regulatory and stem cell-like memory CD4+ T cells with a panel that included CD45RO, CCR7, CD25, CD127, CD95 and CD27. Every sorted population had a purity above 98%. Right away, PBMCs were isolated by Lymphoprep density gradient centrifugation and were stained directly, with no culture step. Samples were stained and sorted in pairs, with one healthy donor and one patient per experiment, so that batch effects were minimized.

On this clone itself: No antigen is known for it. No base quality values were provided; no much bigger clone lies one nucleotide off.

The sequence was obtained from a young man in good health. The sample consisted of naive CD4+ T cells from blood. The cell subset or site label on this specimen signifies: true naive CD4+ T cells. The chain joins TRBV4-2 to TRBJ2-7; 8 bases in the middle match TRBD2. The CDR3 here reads CASSRTGLAGGMYEQYF. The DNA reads TGTGCCAGCAGCCGAACAGGACTAGCTGGGGGTATGTACGAGCAGTACTTC.